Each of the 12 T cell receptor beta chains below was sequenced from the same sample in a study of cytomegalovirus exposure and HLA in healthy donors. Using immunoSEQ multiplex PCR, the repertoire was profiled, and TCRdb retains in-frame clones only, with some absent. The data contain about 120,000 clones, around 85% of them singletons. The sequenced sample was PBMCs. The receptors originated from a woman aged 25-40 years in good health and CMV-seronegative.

CDR3 nucleotides: TGTGCCAGCAGTACTAGCGGGGGGGCCCCAGAGACCCAGTACTTC. Translating gives CASSTSGGAPETQYF. The chain is built from TRBV6-6 and TRBJ2-5; 13 bases align to TRBD2. The germline CDR1 and CDR2 sequences are MNHNY and SVGAGI (reference sequence). This CDR3 has 15 residues. The J segment lost 4 bases and the V segment lost 5 bases, leaving 4 bases of the junction unmatched.

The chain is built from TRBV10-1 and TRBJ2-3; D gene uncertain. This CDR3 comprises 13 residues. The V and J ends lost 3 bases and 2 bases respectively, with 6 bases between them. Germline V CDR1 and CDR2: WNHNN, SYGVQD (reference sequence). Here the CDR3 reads CASSDRVTDTQYF. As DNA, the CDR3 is TGCGCCAGCAGTGACCGCGTCACAGATACGCAGTATTTT.

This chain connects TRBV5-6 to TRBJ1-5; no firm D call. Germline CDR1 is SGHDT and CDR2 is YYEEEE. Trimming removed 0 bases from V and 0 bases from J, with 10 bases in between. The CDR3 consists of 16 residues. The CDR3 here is CASSLGGVSSNQPQHF. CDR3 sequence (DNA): TGTGCCAGCAGCTTGGGCGGGGTTTCTAGCAATCAGCCCCAGCATTTT.

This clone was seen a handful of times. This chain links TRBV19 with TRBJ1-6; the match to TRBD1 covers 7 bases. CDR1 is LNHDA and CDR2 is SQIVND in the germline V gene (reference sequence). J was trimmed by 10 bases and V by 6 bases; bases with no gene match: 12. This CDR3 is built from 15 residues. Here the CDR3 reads CASRKDRMKGSPLHF. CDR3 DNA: TGTGCCAGTAGAAAGGACAGGATGAAGGGCTCACCCCTCCACTTT. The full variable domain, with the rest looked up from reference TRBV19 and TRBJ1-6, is DGGITQSPKYLFRKEGQNVTLSCEQNLNHDAMYWYRQDPGQGLRLIYYSQIVNDFQKGDIAEGYSVSREKKESFPLTVTSAQKNPTAFYLCASRKDRMKGSPLHFGNGTRLTVT.

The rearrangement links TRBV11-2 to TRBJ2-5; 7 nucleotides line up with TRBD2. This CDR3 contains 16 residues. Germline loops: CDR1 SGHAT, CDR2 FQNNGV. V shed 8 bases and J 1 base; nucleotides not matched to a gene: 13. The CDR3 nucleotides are TGTGCCAGCGGTCCGGGCAGGGCGGGGGTCCAAGAGACCCAGTACTTC. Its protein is CASGPGRAGVQETQYF.

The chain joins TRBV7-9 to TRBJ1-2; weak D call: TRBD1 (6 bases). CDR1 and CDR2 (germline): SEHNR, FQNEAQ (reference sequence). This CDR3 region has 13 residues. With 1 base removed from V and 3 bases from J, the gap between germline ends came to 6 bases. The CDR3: CASSLGQDYGYTF. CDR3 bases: TGTGCCAGCAGCTTAGGACAGGACTATGGCTACACCTTC.

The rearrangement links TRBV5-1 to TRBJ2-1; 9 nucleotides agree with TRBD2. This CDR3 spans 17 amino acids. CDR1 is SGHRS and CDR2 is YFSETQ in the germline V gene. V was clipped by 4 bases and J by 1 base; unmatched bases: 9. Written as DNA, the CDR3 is TGCGCCAGCAGCCTTCCTGGTAGCGGGGGATCCTACAATGAGCAGTTCTTC. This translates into CASSLPGSGGSYNEQFF.

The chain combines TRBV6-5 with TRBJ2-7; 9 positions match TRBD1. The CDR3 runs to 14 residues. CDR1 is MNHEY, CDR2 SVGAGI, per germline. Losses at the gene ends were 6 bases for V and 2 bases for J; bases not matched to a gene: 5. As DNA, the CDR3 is TGTGCCAGCAGAACAGGGGGCAGGACCTACGAGCAGTACTTC. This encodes CASRTGGRTYEQYF.

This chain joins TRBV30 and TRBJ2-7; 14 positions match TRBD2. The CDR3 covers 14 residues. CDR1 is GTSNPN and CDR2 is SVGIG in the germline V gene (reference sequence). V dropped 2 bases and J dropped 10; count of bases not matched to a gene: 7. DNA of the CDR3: TGTGCCTGGAGTCAGACTAGCGGGGGGGCCTTACAGTACTTC. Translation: CAWSQTSGGALQYF. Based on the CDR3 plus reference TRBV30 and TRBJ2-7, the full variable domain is SQTIHQWPATLVQPVGSPLSLECTVEGTSNPNLYWYRQAAGRGLQLLFYSVGIGQISSEVPQNLSASRPQDRQFILSSKKLLLSDSGFYLCAWSQTSGGALQYFGPGTRLTVT.

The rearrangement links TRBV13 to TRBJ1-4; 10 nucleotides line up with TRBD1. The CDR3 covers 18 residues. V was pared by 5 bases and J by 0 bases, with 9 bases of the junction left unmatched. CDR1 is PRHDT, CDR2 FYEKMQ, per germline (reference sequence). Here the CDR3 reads CASSMLPGTGATNEKLFF. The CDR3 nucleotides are TGTGCCAGCAGCATGTTACCCGGGACAGGGGCAACTAATGAAAAACTGTTTTTT.

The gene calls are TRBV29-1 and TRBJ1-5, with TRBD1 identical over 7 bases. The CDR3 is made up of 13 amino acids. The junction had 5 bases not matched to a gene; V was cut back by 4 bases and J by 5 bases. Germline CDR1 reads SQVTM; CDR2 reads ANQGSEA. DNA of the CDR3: TGCAGCGTTGGTGGGACAGTAGATCAGCCCCAGCATTTT. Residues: CSVGGTVDQPQHF.

CDR3 residues: CASSSPVARLRSPLHF. The CDR3 region has the DNA TGCGCCAGCAGCTCCCCGGTTGCGAGGCTTAGGTCACCCCTCCACTTT. The rearrangement links TRBV4-1 to TRBJ1-6; D remains ambiguous. V was trimmed by 5 bases and J by 10 bases, leaving 21 bases between them. In germline, CDR1 is MGHRA, CDR2 YSYEKL. The CDR3 contains 16 residues.